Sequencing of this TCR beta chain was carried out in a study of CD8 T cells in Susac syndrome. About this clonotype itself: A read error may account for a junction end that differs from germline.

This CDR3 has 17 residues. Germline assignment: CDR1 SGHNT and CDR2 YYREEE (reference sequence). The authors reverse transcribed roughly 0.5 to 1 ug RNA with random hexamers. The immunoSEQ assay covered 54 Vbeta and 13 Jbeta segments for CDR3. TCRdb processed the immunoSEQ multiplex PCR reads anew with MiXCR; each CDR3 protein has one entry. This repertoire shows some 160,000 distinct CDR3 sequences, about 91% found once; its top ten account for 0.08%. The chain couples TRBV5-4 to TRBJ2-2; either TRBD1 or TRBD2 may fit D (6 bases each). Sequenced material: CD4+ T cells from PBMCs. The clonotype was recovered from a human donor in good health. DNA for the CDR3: TGTGCCAGCAGCGGGAGCGTCGGGGGCTTTGGCACCGGGGAGCTTTTTTTT. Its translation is CASSGSVGGFGTGELFF.